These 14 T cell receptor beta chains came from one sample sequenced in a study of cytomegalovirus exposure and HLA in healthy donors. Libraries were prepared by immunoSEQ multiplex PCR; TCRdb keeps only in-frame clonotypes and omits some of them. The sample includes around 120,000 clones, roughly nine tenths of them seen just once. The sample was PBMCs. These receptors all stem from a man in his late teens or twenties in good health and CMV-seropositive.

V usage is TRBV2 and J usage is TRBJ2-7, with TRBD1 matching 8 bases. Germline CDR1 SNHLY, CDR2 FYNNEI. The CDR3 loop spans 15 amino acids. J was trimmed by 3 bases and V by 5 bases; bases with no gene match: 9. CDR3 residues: CASSPPGTGGYEQYF. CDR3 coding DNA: TGTGCCAGCAGTCCTCCCGGGACAGGAGGCTACGAGCAGTACTTC.

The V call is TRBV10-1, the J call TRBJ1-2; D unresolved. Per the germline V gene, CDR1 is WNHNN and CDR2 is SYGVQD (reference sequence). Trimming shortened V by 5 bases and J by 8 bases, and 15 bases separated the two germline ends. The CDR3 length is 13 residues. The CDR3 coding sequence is TGCGCCAGCAGTCCCCAGGCTTCGGGGGGCTACACCTTC. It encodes CASSPQASGGYTF.

CDR3 sequence: CASSFGENTGELFF. CDR3 nucleotide sequence: TGTGCCAGCAGCTTCGGGGAGAACACCGGGGAGCTGTTTTTT. The V call is TRBV4-2, the J call TRBJ2-2; D might be TRBD2 (5 bases). Germline-derived CDR1 and CDR2 are LGHNA and YNFKEQ. This CDR3 has 14 amino acids. Trimming removed 5 bases at V and 1 base at J, with 8 bases between.

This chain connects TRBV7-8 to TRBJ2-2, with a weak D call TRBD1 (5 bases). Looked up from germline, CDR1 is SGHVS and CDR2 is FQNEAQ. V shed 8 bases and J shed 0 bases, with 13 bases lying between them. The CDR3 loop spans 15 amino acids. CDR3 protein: CASSATVANTGELFF. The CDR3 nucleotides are TGTGCCAGCTCGGCGACAGTCGCGAACACCGGGGAGCTGTTTTTT.

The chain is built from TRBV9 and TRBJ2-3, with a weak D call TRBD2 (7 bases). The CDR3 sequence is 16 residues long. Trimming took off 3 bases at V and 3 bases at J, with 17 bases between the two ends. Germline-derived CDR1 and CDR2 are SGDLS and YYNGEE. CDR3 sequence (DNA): TGTGCCAGCAGCGCTTTCGGGGGGCTTCAGACAGATACGCAGTATTTT. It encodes CASSAFGGLQTDTQYF.

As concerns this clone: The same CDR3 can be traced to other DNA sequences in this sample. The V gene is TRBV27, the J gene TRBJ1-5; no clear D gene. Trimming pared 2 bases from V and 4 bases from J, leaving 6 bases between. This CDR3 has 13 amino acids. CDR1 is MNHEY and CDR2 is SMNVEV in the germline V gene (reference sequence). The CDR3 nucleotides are TGTGCCAGCAGTTTAACGGGAAATCAGCCCCAGCATTTT. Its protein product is CASSLTGNQPQHF.

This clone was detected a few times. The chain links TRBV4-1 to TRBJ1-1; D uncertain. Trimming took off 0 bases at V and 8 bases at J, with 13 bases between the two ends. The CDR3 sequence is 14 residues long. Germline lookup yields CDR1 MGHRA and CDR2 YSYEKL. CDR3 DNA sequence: TGCGCCAGCAGCCAAGATGCGTCTTTTACCGAAGCTTTCTTT. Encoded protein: CASSQDASFTEAFF.

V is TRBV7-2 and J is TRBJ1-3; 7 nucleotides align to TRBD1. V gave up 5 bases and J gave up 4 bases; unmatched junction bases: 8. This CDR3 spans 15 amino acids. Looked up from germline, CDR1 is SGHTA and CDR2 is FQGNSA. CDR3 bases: TGTGCCAGCAGCCCTACAGGGGCCGGCGGAAACACCATATATTTT. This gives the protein CASSPTGAGGNTIYF.

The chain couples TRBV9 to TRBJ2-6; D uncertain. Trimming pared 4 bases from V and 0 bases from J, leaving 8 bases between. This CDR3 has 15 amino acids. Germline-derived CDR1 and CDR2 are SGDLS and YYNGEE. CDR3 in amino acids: CASSLGYSGANVLTF. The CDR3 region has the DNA TGTGCCAGCAGCCTCGGTTACTCTGGGGCCAACGTCCTGACTTTC. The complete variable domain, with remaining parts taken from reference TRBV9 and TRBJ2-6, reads DSGVTQTPKHLITATGQRVTLRCSPRSGDLSVYWYQQSLDQGLQFLIQYYNGEERAKGNILERFSAQQFPDLHSELNLSSLELGDSALYFCASSLGYSGANVLTFGAGSRLTVL.

For the CDR3, the DNA is TGTGCCAGCAGCCTCAATCAGGCCTACGAGCAGTACTTC. Protein product: CASSLNQAYEQYF. The V gene is TRBV7-9, the J gene TRBJ2-7; no reliable D call. Germline values: CDR1 SEHNR, CDR2 FQNEAQ (reference sequence). The CDR3 loop spans 13 amino acids. V lost 5 bases, J lost 2 bases, and 10 bases lay in between.

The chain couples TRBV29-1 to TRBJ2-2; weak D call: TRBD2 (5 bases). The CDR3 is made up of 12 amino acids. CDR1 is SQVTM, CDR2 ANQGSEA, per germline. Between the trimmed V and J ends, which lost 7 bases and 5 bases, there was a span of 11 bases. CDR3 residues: CSARTQTGELFF. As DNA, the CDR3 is TGCAGCGCCCGGACTCAGACCGGGGAGCTGTTTTTT.

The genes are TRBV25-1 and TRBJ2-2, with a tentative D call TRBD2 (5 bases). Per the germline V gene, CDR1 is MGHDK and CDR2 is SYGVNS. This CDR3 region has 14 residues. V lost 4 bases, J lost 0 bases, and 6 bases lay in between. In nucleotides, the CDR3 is TGTGCCAGCAGTGTGACTACGAACACCGGGGAGCTGTTTTTT. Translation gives CASSVTTNTGELFF.

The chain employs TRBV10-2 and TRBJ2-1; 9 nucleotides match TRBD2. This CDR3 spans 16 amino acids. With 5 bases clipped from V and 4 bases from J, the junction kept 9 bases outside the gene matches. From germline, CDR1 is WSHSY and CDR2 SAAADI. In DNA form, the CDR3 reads TGCGCCAGCAGTCGGACTAGCGAAACAGCGTACAATGAGCAGTTCTTC. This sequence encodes CASSRTSETAYNEQFF.

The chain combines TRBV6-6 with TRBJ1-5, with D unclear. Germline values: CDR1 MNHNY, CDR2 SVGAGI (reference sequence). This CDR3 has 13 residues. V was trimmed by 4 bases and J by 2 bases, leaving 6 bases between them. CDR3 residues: CASSLRGNQPQHF. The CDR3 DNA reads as TGTGCCAGCAGTTTACGGGGCAATCAGCCCCAGCATTTT.